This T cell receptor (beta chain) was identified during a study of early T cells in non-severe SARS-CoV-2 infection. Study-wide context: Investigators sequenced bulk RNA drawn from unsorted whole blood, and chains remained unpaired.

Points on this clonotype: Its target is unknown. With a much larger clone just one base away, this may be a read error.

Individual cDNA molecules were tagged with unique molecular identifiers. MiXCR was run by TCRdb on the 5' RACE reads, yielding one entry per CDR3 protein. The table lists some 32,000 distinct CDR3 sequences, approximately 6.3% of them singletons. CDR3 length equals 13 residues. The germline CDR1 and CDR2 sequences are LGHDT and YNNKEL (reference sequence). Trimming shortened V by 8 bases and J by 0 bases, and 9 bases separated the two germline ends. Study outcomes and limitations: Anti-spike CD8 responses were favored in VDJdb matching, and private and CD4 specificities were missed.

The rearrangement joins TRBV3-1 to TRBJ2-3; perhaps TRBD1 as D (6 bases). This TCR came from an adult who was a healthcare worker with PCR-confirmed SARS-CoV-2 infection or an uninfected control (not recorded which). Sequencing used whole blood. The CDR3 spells CASGTSSTDTQYF. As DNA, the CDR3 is TGTGCCAGCGGGACAAGCAGCACAGATACGCAGTATTTT.